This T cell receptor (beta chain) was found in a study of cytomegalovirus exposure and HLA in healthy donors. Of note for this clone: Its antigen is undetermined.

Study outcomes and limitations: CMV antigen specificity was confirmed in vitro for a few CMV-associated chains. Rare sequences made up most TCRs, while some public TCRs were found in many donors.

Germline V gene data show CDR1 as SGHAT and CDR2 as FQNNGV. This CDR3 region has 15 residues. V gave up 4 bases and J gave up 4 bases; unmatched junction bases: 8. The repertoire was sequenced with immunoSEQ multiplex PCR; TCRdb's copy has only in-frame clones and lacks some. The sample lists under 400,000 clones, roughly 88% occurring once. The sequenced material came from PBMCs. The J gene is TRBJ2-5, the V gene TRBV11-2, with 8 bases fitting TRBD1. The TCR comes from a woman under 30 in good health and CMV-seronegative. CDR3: CASSSALGQVETQYF. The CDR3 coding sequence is TGTGCCAGCAGCTCGGCCCTGGGACAGGTAGAGACCCAGTACTTC.